This passage covers 13 T cell receptor beta chains from one sample sequenced in a study of blood T cell repertoires in COVID-19. The table came from immunoSEQ multiplex PCR; TCRdb's copy has only in-frame clones and leaves some out. The sample lists about 250,000 clones, 70% to 90% occurring once. Sequenced: PBMCs or T cells enriched from blood (not recorded which). These receptors all stem from a woman between 50 and 59 years old with acute COVID-19.

J is TRBJ1-1 and V is TRBV9; no definite D call. CDR1 and CDR2 (germline): SGDLS, YYNGEE. This CDR3 is 14 amino acids long. Trimming left V 4 bases short and J 6 bases short, with 16 bases between. The CDR3 here is CASSLVMRPAEAFF. The CDR3 DNA is TGTGCCAGCAGCCTCGTTATGCGTCCGGCTGAAGCTTTCTTT.

This chain connects TRBV2 to TRBJ1-1; 8 bases line up with TRBD1. CDR1 is SNHLY, CDR2 FYNNEI, per germline. This CDR3 region has 12 residues. J lost 5 bases, V lost 9 bases, and 5 bases had no gene match. The chain's CDR3 is CASRQGKTEAFF. CDR3 bases: TGTGCCAGTCGACAGGGGAAAACTGAAGCTTTCTTT.

The chain combines TRBV15 with TRBJ2-1; 9 bases agree with TRBD2. J gave up 4 bases and V 0 bases, and 4 bases lay outside the gene matches. Germline assignment: CDR1 LNHNV and CDR2 YYDKDF (reference sequence). The CDR3 covers 16 residues. The CDR3, as DNA: TGTGCCACCAGCAGAGATATAAGCGGGGGGTACAATGAGCAGTTCTTC. Translated, it gives CATSRDISGGYNEQFF.

For the CDR3, the DNA is TGTGCCAGCAGCCCTAGGACTAGCGGGGGGGTACAGTATTTT. This gives the protein CASSPRTSGGVQYF. V is TRBV3-1 (or the pseudogene TRBV3-2) and J is TRBJ2-3; 15 nucleotides line up with TRBD2. CDR1 is LGHDT, CDR2 YNNKEL, per germline (reference sequence). The CDR3 is made up of 14 amino acids. V dropped 4 bases and J dropped 12; count of bases not matched to a gene: 5.

V is TRBV2 and J is TRBJ1-2, with D perhaps TRBD1 (6 bases). The CDR3 runs to 15 residues. From germline, CDR1 is SNHLY and CDR2 FYNNEI. Between the trimmed V and J ends, which lost 5 bases and 5 bases, there was a span of 18 bases. This CDR3 is CASSQGTALGYGYTF. CDR3 sequence (DNA): TGTGCCAGCAGTCAGGGGACCGCCCTTGGGTATGGCTACACCTTC.

This chain connects TRBV19 to TRBJ1-1; D gene uncertain. CDR1 is LNHDA and CDR2 is SQIVND in the germline V gene (reference sequence). V was clipped by 1 base and J by 2 bases, with 11 bases between them. CDR3 length equals 15 residues. The CDR3 here is CASSIGRGRNTEAFF. For the CDR3, the DNA is TGTGCCAGTAGTATAGGACGAGGTCGCAACACTGAAGCTTTCTTT.

The chain couples TRBV2 to TRBJ2-2, with 9 bases that match TRBD1. The V and J ends lost 6 bases and 3 bases, in that order; junction bases with no gene match: 5. The germline gives CDR1 SNHLY, CDR2 FYNNEI. The CDR3 length is 15 residues. In nucleotides, the CDR3 is TGTGCCAGCAGCCTGGGACAGGGTTACACCGGGGAGCTGTTTTTT. It translates to CASSLGQGYTGELFF.

The DNA for the CDR3 is TGTGCCAGCACCCGAACAGGTTCAAACTATGGCTACACCTTC. Protein sequence: CASTRTGSNYGYTF. The chain has TRBV9 and TRBJ1-2; tentatively, D is TRBD1 (5 bases). CDR1 is SGDLS, CDR2 YYNGEE, per germline. The CDR3 runs to 14 residues. V lost 6 bases and J 2 bases, leaving 14 bases between the germline ends.

V and J are TRBV5-1 and TRBJ2-7, with TRBD2 as a possible D gene (6 bases). Trimming took 2 bases from V and 7 from J, leaving 16 bases between them. The germline V gene has CDR1 SGHRS and CDR2 YFSETQ. CDR3 length: 14 residues. CDR3 protein: CASSFQGDGREQYF. The CDR3 DNA is TGCGCCAGCAGCTTCCAAGGGGATGGGAGGGAGCAGTACTTC.

The chain combines TRBV19 with TRBJ1-2; the match to TRBD1 covers 9 bases. Germline CDR1 is LNHDA and CDR2 is SQIVND (reference sequence). The J segment lost 2 bases and the V segment lost 6 bases, leaving 10 bases of the junction unmatched. The CDR3 has 16 amino acids. The CDR3 coding sequence is TGTGCCAGTAGCCCGGGACAGGGAGTCGGAAACTATGGCTACACCTTC. This sequence encodes CASSPGQGVGNYGYTF.

The V call is TRBV7-9, the J call TRBJ2-3, with 13 bases that match TRBD2. The CDR3 is made up of 17 amino acids. V was clipped by 5 bases and J by 2 bases; unmatched bases: 7. Germline CDR1 is SEHNR and CDR2 is FQNEAQ (reference sequence). CDR3 in DNA: TGTGCCAGCAGCCTGGGACTAGCGGGGAGATACACAGATACGCAGTATTTT. It encodes CASSLGLAGRYTDTQYF.

The chain links TRBV19 to TRBJ2-1, with TRBD2 matching over 8 bases. Germline V gives CDR1 LNHDA, CDR2 SQIVND (reference sequence). V was pared by 3 bases and J by 10 bases, with 11 bases of the junction left unmatched. The CDR3 contains 15 residues. The CDR3 DNA follows: TGTGCCAGTAGTATGAAGAGCGGGGGCGGCGTGGAGCAGTTCTTC. Translating gives CASSMKSGGGVEQFF. The complete variable domain, with remaining parts taken from reference TRBV19 and TRBJ2-1, reads DGGITQSPKYLFRKEGQNVTLSCEQNLNHDAMYWYRQDPGQGLRLIYYSQIVNDFQKGDIAEGYSVSREKKESFPLTVTSAQKNPTAFYLCASSMKSGGGVEQFFGPGTRLTVL.

The chain combines TRBV4-2 with TRBJ1-1; D is possibly TRBD1 (6 bases). Germline loops: CDR1 LGHNA, CDR2 YNFKEQ. This CDR3 region has 14 residues. V lost 3 bases and J lost 8, with 16 bases in between. CDR3 DNA sequence: TGTGCCAGCAGCCAGGACAGTATTTTCACGGAAGCTTTCTTT. This codes for CASSQDSIFTEAFF.